The subject of this entry is one T cell receptor beta chain. No antigen is known for it. This sample's treatment: around 19 received Ad26.COV2.S at low or high dose, single or two shots; roughly 5 received placebo; per-sample allocation not given. Specimen acquisition occurred on day 63 following the initial vaccine or placebo injection. Clones were read by immunoSEQ multiplex PCR, and TCRdb kept only the in-frame ones, dropping some. This repertoire shows about 420,000 clones, 70% to 90% found once; its top ten account for approximately 4%. The data are from a study of Ad26.COV2.S vaccination and SARS-CoV-2 variants. Study-wide points: Recipients of either vaccine or placebo displayed similar breadth of non-spike TCRs.

This CDR3 region has 12 residues. CDR1 is ENHRY and CDR2 is SYGVKD in the germline V gene. V usage is TRBV10-3 and J usage is TRBJ2-7; D remains unclear. This receptor was taken from a person aged 18-65 years who received the Ad26.COV2.S COVID-19 vaccine or a placebo. The sample here was peripheral blood, taken in a trial of Ad26.COV2.S vaccine versus placebo. CDR3 loop: CASGVQIYEQYF. CDR3 in DNA: TGTGCTTCGGGCGTACAAATCTACGAGCAGTACTTC.